Only one count was recorded for the clone carrying this T cell receptor (beta chain). From the RT-PCR reads, TCRdb called clonotypes with MiXCR, one entry per CDR3 protein. This table holds approximately 410,000 distinct CDR3 sequences, 16% found once. The sample comes from a study of patients and donors after allogeneic stem cell transplantation. The TCR was taken from a human donor who was either an allogeneic HSCT recipient or a stem cell or donor lymphocyte infusion donor (not recorded which). It is not recorded whose cells these are; they may come from a transplant donor. Sequencing was performed on blood, either unsorted or a sorted T cell fraction (not recorded which).

The chain's CDR3 is CAISEVTGWKAEAFF. The CDR3 DNA is TGTGCCATCAGTGAGGTCACAGGGTGGAAGGCTGAAGCTTTCTTT. This chain connects TRBV10-3 to TRBJ1-1, with D maybe TRBD1 (6 bases). Trimming removed 2 bases at V and 6 bases at J, with 16 bases between. The germline V gene has CDR1 ENHRY and CDR2 SYGVKD. The CDR3 is 15 amino acids.